The clone carrying this T cell receptor beta chain was counted between two and nine times. Its antigen is undetermined. Library construction for TCR beta used iRepertoire HTBI primers and Arm-PCR of CDR3 regions. Per the original data handling: Overall, samples carried more than 55 TRBV and over 12 TRBJ segments. TCRdb re-analysed the multiplex PCR reads in MiXCR, keeping a single row per CDR3 protein. TCRdb's processing, not the study's, gives the V and J calls here. The top ten hold 20% to 25% of the sample, which has 400,000 to 550,000 distinct CDR3 sequences, around 17% seen once. This entry is derived from a study of regulatory T cells in long-lasting Graves disease. General study results and limits: Persistent disease samples used TRBV28, TRBJ1-2 and TRBJ2-5 preferentially.

There are 14 residues in the CDR3. The germline gives CDR1 SGHAT, CDR2 FQDESV (reference sequence). The sample's time point: newly diagnosed GD, antithyroid drugs for less than 3 months. Following extraction of RNA from PBMCs, that RNA was used to make the TCR library. The sample was also reused in another study, on T cells in Graves' hyperthyroidism and ophthalmopathy.

The chain joins TRBV11-1 to TRBJ2-1; D is perhaps TRBD2 (6 bases). TRBJ2-5 matches the DNA end more closely, so the J call is doubtful. Sequenced here: peripheral blood mononuclear cells (PBMCs), sampled at new diagnosis, from a patient treated with antithyroid drugs. This sequence originates from a woman younger than 30 with Graves disease. The CDR3 sequence is CASSTGLRQETQYF. The CDR3 DNA is TGTGCCAGCAGCACGGGACTTCGGCAAGAGACCCAGTACTTC.